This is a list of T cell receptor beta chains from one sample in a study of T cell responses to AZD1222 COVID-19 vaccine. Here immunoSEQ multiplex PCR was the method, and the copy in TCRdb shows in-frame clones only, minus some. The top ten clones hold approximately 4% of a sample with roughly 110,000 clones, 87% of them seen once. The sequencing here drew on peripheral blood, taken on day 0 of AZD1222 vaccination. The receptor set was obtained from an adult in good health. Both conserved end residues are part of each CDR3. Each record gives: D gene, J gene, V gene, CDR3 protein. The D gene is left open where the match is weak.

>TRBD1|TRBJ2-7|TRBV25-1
CASNTGGASIEQYF
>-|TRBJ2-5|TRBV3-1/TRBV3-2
CASSLGQETQYF
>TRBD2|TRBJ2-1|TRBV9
CASDRGEIYNEQFF
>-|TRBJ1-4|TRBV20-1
CSPFRVEKLFF
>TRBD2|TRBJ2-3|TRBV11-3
CASSYPGGRRGGDIDTQYF
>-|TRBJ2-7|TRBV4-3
CASSQDPGLEQYF
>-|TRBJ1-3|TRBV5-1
CASSSPGNTIYF
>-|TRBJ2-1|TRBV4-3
CASSQERGRTLSYNEQFF
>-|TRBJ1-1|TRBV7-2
CASSRGSDTEAFF
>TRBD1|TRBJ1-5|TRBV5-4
CASSPEPGTGGREVDF
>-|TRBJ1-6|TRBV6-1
CASSDVGSDSPLHF
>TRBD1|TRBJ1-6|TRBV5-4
CASSLGQDNSPLHF
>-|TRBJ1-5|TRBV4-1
CASSQGPDNNQPQHF
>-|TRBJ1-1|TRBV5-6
CASSYRDIGLAFF
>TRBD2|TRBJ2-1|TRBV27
CASSLVIAGGVWEQFF
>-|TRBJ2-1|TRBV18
CASSRTTYNEQFF
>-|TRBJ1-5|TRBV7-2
CASSLAGVTNQPQHF
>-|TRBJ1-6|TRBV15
CATSLNTGTGYSPLHF
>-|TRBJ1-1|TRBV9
CASSVQAIGYTEAFF
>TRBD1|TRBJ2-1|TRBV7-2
CASSLRGTGHNEQFF
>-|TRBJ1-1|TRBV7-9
CASSSRDTNTEAFF
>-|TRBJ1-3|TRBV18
CASSPEVLTLSGNTIYF
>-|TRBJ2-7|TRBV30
CAWSLPGGGYEQYF
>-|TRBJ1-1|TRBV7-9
CASLVASGEAFF
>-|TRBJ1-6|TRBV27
CASSPINSPLHF
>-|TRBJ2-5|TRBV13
CASSPTGSETQYF
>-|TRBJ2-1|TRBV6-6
CASSYYREREQFF
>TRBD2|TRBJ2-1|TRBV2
CAITGGWSYNEQFF
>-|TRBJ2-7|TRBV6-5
CASSNTGGGYEQYF
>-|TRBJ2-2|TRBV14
CASSPFTGYAGELFF
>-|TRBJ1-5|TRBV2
CAIRRAGTGQPQHF
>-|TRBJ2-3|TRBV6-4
CASSDQADTDTQYF
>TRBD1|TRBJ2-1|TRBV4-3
CASSQESTGGREQFF
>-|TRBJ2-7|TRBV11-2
CASSLVGGTEQYF
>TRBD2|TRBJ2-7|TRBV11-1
CASSLGTSGFYEQYF
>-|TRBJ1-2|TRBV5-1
CASSFGGGYTF
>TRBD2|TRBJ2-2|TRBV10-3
CAISAGTSGGNTGELFF
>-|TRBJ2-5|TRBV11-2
CASSLGGQETQYF
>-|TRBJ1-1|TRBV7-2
CASSRVGNTEAFF
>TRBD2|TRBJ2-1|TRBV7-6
CASSLRAGDGDEQFF
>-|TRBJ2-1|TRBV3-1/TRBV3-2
CASSQDRGGQFF
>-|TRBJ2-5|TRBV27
CASSLSERQETQYF
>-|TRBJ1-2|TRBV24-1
CATSDSSGAYGYTF
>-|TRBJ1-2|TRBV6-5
CASSRRGRSYGYTF
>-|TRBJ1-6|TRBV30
CACQPTSSYNSPLHF
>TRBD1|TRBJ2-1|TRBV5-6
CASSWRGTGSNEQFF